This TCR beta chain stems from a study of metastatic and nonmetastatic thyroid tumors. Background on the study: Samples came from malignant and benign thyroid patients, and repertoires were compared across blood and tumor or nodule tissue.

Original processing notes: Researchers built a distant-metastasis classifier for papillary thyroid cancer that drew on CDR3 differences across clinicopathological groups. Via MiXCR, TCRdb re-called the PCR reads. TCRdb's processing, not the authors' own work, is the source of the V and J calls. Altogether approximately 70,000 clones are present, roughly 18% being singletons, with the ten largest covering 9.5% to 15%. All patients were untreated before thyroid surgery. Trimming took 0 bases from V and 7 from J, leaving 9 bases between them. The CDR3 has 13 residues. Germline V lookup: CDR1 LGHDT, CDR2 YNNKEL (reference sequence). The table lists this clone with many counts. Its antigen is undetermined. Study-wide points: In blood and tumor, TCR beta diversity was reportedly significantly higher in malignant thyroid tumors than in benign nodules.

Sequences were obtained from blood. The sequence came from a female donor with papillary thyroid cancer or a benign thyroid nodule (not recorded which). Some clones in this sample may be carry-over from other donors' samples. The rearrangement links TRBV3-1 to TRBJ1-1; D might be TRBD1 (6 bases). CDR3 bases: TGTGCCAGCAGCCAAGATGGGGGCCGTGAAGCTTTCTTT. This translates into CASSQDGGREAFF.